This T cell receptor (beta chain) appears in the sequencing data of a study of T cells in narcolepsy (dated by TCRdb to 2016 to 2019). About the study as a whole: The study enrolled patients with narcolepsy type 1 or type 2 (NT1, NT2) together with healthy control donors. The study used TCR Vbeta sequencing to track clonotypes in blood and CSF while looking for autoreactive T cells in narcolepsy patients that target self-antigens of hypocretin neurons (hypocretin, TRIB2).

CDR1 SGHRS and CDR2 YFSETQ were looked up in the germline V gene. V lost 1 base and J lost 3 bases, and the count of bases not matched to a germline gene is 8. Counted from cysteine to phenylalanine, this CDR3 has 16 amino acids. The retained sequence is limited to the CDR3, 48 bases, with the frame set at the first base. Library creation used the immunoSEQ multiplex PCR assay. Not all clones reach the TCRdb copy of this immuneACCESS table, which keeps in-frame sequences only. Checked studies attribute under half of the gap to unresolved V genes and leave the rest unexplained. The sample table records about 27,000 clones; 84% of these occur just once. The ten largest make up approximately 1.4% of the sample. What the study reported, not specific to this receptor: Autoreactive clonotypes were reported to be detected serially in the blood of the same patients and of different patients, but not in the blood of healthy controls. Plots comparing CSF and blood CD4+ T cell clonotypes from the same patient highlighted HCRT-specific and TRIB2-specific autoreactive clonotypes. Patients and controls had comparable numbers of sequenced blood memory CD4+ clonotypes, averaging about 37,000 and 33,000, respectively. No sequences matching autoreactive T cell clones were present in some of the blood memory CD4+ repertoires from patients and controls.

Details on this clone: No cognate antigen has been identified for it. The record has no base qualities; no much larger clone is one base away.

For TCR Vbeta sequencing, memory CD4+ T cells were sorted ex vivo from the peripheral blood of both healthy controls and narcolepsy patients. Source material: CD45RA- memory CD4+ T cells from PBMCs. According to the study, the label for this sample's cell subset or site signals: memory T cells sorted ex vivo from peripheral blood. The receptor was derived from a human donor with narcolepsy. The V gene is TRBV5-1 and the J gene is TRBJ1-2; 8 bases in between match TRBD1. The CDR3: CASSLNRDRSDYGYTF. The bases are TGCGCCAGCAGCTTGAACCGGGACAGGTCCGACTATGGCTACACCTTC.